The T cell receptor (beta chain) described here comes from a study of a mutant IDH1 vaccine in newly diagnosed glioma (dated by TCRdb to the early 2020s). A note on the overall study: Vaccination began 4-6 weeks after radiotherapy alone, or alongside temozolomide cycles in the chemotherapy-containing groups. Peripheral blood samples were drawn at six visits, namely V03 (baseline), V05, V07, V10, V12 and V13. For exploratory analyses, about 25 treated patients had longitudinal TCRB deep sequencing done wherever samples were available. Visit V12 was the week-35 safety follow-up and visit V13 was the week-47 end of study. The approximately 29 treated patients were approximately 62% male and roughly 40% female, with a mean age of about 38 years. Prior to enrollment, standard therapy consisting of radiotherapy alone, temozolomide alone, or radiochemotherapy with temozolomide had been administered to patients, with the combination being received by most patients.

As concerns this clone: Its specific antigen is unknown. No much larger clonotype is one base removed from it; base qualities were not supplied.

Broad study findings and their caveats: No apparent relationship was observed between pseudoprogression and alterations in the top peripheral T cell clonotypes detected by TCRB sequencing. Across multiple MHC alleles, vaccine-induced immune responses were seen in roughly 93% of patients. PBMC samples for TCRB deep sequencing were selected based on availability. It was noted by the authors that analyses of patient blood samples could not be reproduced owing to sample limitations.

The library was produced with the immunoSEQ multiplex PCR assay. The hsTCRB Kit was used according to the manufacturer's protocol to amplify rearranged TCR beta chain sequences. An Illumina MiSeq was used to sequence the TCRB libraries. The original pipeline was this. The kit vendor's proprietary platform handled demultiplexing, trimming and gene mapping. TCRdb's version of the immuneACCESS table is confined to in-frame rearrangements and falls short of the full clone set. An unresolved V gene accounts for under half of the shortfall where checked; the remainder is of unknown origin. V, J and clone size reflect that table, while D and trimming were determined from the DNA. In all, the sample holds tens of thousands of clones, and roughly four fifths of those were seen once. Around 4% of the sample belongs to the ten largest clones. According to the study, the label for this sample's time point signals: week 47, end of study. Every vaccine dose consisted of 300 ug of a 20-mer mutant IDH1 peptide in Montanide, administered subcutaneously together with topical imiquimod. Eight vaccinations were administered to patients in weeks 1, 3, 5, 7, 11, 15, 19 and 23, corresponding to visits V03 through V10. Newly diagnosed WHO grade 3 or 4 IDH1-mutant astrocytomas showing loss of nuclear ATRX were present in the donors. The samples were drawn from NOA16, a multicentre, single-arm, open-label phase I trial in Germany that tested a mutant IDH1 peptide vaccine in humans for the first time. Genomic DNA for TCRB sequencing was isolated from EDTA blood with the DNeasy Blood and Tissue Kit.

Sequences KGHSH (CDR1) and LQKENI (CDR2) are obtained from the germline V gene. The CDR3 covers 14 residues, taking in both the cysteine and the phenylalanine. Only CDR3 DNA remains: 42 bases, in frame from the first base. Trimming removed 3 bases from V and 4 bases from J, leaving 12 bases between the germline ends. The TCR was taken from a man aged 30 to 45 with glioma. The rearranged segments are TRBV18 and TRBJ1-1; the D gene is possibly TRBD1, with 6 bases matching. The material was PBMCs, obtained from a glioma patient whose treatment included an IDH1 peptide vaccine. The DNA sequence is given as TGTGCCAGCTCACCGGCAGGGGACCTCACTGAAGCTTTCTTT. This is translated as CASSPAGDLTEAFF.